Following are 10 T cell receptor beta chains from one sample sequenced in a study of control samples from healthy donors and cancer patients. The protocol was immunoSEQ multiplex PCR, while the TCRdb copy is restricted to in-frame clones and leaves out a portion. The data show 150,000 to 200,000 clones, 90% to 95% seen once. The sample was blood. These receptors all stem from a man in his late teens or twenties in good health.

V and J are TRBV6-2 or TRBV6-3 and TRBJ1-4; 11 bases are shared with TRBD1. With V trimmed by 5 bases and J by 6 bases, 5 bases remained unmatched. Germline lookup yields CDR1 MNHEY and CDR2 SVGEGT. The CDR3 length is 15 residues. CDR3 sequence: CASSRGTGGHEKLFF. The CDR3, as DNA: TGTGCCAGCAGTCGCGGGACAGGGGGGCATGAAAAACTGTTTTTT.

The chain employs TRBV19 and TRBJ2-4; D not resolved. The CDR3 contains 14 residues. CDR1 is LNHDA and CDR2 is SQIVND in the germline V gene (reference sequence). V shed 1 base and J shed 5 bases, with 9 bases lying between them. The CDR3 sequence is CASSIVLFENIQYF. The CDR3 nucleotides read TGTGCCAGTAGTATAGTGCTTTTCGAAAACATTCAGTACTTC.

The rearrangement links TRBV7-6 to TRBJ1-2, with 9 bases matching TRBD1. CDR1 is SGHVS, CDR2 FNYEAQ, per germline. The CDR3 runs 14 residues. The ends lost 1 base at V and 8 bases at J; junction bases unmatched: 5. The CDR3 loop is CASSLGTGVGGYTF. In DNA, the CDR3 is TGTGCCAGCAGCTTAGGGACAGGGGTCGGGGGCTACACCTTC.

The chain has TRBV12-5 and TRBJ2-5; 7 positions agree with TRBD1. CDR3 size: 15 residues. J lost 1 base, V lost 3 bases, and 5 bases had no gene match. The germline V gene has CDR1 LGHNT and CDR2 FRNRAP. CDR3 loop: CASGFQTGPQETQYF. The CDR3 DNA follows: TGTGCTAGTGGTTTTCAGACAGGGCCCCAAGAGACCCAGTACTTC. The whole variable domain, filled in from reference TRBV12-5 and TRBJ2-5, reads DARVTQTPRHKVTEMGQEVTMRCQPILGHNTVFWYRQTMMQGLELLAYFRNRAPLDDSGMPKDRFSAEMPDATLATLKIQPSEPRDSAVYFCASGFQTGPQETQYFGPGTRLLVL.

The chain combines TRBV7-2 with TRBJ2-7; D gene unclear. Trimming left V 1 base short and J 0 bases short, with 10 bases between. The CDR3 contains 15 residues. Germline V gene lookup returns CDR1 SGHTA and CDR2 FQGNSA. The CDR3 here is CASSLVDKSSYEQYF. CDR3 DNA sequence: TGTGCCAGCAGCTTAGTTGACAAGAGCTCCTACGAGCAGTACTTC.

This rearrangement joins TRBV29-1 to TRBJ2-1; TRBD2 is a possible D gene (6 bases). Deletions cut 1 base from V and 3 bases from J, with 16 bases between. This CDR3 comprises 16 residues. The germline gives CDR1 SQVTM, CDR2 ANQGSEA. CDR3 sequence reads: CSVEGGEELVYNEQFF. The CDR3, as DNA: TGCAGCGTTGAAGGGGGGGAGGAACTGGTCTACAATGAGCAGTTCTTC.

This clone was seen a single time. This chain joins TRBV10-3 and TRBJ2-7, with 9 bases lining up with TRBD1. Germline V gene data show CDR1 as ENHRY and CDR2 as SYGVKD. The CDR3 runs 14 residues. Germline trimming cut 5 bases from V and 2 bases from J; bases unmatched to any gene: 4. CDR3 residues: CAISPGQGPYEQYF. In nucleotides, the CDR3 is TGTGCCATCAGTCCGGGACAGGGTCCCTACGAGCAGTACTTC.

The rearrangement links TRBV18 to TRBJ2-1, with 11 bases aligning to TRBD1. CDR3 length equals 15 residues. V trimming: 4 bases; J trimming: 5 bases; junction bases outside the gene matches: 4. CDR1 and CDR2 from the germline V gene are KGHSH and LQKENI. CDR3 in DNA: TGTGCCAGCTCACTGGGGACAGGGGGAGACAATGAGCAGTTCTTC. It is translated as CASSLGTGGDNEQFF.

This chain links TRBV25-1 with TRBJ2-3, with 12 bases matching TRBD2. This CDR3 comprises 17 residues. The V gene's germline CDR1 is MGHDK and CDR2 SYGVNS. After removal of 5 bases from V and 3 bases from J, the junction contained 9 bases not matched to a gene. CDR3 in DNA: TGTGCCAGCAGTAGGCTAGCGGGGGGGCCGTCGACAGATACGCAGTATTTT. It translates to CASSRLAGGPSTDTQYF. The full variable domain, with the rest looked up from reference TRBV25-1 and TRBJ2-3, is EADIYQTPRYLVIGTGKKITLECSQTMGHDKMYWYQQDPGMELHLIHYSYGVNSTEKGDLSSESTVSRIRTEHFPLTLESARPSHTSQYLCASSRLAGGPSTDTQYFGPGTRLTVL.

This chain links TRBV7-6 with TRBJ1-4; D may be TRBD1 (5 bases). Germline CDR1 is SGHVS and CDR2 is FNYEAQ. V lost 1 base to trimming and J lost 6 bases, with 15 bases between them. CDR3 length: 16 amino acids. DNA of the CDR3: TGTGCCAGCAGCTTAGAGGGGAGGTTGCGCGATGAAAAACTGTTTTTT. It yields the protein CASSLEGRLRDEKLFF.